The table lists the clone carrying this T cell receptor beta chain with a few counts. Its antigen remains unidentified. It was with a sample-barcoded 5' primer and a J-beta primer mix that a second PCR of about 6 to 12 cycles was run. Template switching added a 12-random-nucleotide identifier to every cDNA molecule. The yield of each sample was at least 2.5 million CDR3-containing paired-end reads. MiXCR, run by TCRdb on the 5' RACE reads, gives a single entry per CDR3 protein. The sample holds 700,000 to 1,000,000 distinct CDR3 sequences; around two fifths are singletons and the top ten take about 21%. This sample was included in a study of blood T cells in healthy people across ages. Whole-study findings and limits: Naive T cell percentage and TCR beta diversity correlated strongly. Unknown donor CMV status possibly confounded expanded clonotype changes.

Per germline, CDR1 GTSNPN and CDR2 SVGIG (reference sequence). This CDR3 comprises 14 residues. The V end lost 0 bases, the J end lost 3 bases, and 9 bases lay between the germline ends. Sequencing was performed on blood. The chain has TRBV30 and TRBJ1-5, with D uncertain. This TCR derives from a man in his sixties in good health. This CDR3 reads CAWSVADVNQPQHF. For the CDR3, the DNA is TGTGCCTGGAGTGTTGCAGACGTCAATCAGCCCCAGCATTTT.